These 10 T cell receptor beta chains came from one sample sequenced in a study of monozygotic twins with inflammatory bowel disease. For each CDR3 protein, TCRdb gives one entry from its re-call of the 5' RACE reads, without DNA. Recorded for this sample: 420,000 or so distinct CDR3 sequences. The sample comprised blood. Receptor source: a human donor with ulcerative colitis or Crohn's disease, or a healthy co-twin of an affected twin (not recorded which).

CDR3 protein: CASSKGGRGHYLHQPQHF. The chain links TRBV21-1 to TRBJ1-5; as DNA is missing, the TRBD1 call by TCRdb cannot be tested. TRBV21-1 is a listed pseudogene. The CDR3 is made up of 18 amino acids.

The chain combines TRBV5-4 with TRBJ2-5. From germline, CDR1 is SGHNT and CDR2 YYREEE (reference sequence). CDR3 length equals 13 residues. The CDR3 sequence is CASSRRREETQYF.

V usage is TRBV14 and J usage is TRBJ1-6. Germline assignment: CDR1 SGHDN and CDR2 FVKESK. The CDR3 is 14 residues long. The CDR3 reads CASSQVGGNSPLHF.

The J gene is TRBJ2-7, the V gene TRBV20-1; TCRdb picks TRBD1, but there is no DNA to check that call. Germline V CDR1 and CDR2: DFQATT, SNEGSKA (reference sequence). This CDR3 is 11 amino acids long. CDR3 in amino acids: CSADRGAEQYF.

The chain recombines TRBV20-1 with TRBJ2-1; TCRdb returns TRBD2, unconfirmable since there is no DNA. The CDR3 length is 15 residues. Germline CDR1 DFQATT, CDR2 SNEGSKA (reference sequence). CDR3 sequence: CSASPTSGSYNEQFF.

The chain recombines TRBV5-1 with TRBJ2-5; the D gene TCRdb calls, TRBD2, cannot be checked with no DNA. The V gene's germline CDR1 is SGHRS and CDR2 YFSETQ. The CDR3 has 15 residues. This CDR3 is CASSLGLAGPETQYF.

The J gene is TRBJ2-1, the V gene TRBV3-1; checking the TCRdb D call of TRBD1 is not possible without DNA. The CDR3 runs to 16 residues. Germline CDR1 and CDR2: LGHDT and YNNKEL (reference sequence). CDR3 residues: CASSRTGKGGYNEQFF.

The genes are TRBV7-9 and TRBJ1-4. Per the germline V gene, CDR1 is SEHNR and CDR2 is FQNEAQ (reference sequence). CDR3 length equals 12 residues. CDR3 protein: CASSFGDMELFF.

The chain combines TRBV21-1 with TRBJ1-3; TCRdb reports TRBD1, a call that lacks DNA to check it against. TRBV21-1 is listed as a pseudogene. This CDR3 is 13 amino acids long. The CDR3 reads CASSRSRVRTIYF.

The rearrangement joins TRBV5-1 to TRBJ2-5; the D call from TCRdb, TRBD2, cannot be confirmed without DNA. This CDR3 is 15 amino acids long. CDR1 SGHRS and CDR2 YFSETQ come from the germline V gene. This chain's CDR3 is CASSVAGGREETQYF.